This is a list of T cell receptor beta chains from one sample in a study of shared clonotypes between healthy human individuals. The assay was immunoSEQ multiplex PCR, and TCRdb's table has in-frame clones only and misses some. Among about 1.1 million clones listed, 70% to 80% were seen once. Specimen: memory CD4+ T cells from PBMCs. Source of these receptors: a man in his late teens or twenties in good health. Some clones in this sample may be carry-over from other donors' samples. CDR3s leave out the opening cysteine and the closing phenylalanine or tryptophan.

CDR3: ASSIGRQGTGEKLF
V: TRBV19
J: TRBJ1-4

CDR3: ASSLRKGPFAAGSPLH
V: TRBV5-6
J: TRBJ1-6

CDR3: ASSFSDRVYETQY
V: TRBV27
J: TRBJ2-5

CDR3: ATKTNRDSGNTIY
V: TRBV10-3
J: TRBJ1-3

CDR3: ASSADRAVYGYT
V: TRBV6-1
J: TRBJ1-2

CDR3: ASSVGFLTKNIQY
V: TRBV2
J: TRBJ2-4

CDR3: ASSLSGAGYT
V: TRBV28
J: TRBJ1-2

CDR3: ASSFPRLAGANEQF
V: TRBV28
J: TRBJ2-1

CDR3: ASSRRGLNTGELF
V: TRBV27
J: TRBJ2-2

CDR3: ASSSGTGIQETQY
V: TRBV5-1
J: TRBJ2-5

CDR3: ASSQGGRFEKLF
V: TRBV4-2
J: TRBJ1-4

CDR3: ASSYSGEPYNEQF
V: TRBV11-1
J: TRBJ2-1

CDR3: ASRGQEGSLRIYEQY
V: TRBV10-1
J: TRBJ2-7

CDR3: ASSPATRHTGELF
V: TRBV9
J: TRBJ2-2

CDR3: ASSGGGYT
V: TRBV4-2
J: TRBJ1-2

CDR3: ASSATSANEQF
V: TRBV5-1
J: TRBJ2-1

CDR3: ASIGGKDSSNTGELF
V: TRBV13
J: TRBJ2-2

CDR3: ASLTSGTYEQY
V: TRBV28
J: TRBJ2-7